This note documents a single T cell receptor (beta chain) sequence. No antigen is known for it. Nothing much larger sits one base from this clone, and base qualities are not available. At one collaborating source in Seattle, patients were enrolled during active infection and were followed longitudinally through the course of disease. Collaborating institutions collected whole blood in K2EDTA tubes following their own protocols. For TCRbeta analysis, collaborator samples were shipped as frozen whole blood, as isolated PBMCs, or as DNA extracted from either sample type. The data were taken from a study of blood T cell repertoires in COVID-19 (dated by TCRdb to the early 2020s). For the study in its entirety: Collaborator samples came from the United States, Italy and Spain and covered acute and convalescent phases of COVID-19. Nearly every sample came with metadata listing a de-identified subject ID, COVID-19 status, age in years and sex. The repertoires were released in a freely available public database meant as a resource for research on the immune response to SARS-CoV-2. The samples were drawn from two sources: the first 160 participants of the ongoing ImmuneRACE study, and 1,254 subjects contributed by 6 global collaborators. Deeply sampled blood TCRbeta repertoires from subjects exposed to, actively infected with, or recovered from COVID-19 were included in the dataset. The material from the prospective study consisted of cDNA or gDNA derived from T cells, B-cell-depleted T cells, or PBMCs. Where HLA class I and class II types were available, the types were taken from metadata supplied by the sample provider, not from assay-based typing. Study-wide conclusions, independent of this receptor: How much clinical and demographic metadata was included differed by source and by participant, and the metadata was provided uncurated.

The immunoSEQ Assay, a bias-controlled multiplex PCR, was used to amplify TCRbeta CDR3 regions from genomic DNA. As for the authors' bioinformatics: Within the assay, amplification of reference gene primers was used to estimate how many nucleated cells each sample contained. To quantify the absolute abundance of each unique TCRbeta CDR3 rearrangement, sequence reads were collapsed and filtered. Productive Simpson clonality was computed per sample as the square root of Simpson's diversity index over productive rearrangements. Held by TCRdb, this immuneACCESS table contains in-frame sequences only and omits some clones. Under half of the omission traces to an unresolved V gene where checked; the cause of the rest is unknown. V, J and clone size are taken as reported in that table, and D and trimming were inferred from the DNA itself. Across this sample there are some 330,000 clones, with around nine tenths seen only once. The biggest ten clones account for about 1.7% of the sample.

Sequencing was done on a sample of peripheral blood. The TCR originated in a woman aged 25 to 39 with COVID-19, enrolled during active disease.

The CDR3 is CASSTYLGAGKETQYF. The DNA sequence reads TGTGCCAGTAGTACCTACCTAGGGGCAGGGAAGGAGACCCAGTACTTC. The V and J segments used are TRBV19 and TRBJ2-5; TRBD1 might be the D gene, on 5 matching bases. From a lookup of the germline V gene (reference sequence), CDR1 and CDR2 are LNHDA and SQIVND. The CDR3 contains 16 residues, cysteine and phenylalanine counted. Here the CDR3 DNA is all that survives: 48 bases in frame from base 1. V and J are truncated by 4 bases and 5 bases respectively, leaving an intervening sequence of 20 bases.